This TCR beta chain emerged from a study of T cells expressing NK-cell markers. Background on the study: The TCR beta repertoires were obtained from sorted CD3+CD56+NKG2C+, CD3+CD56+NKG2C- and CD3+CD56-NKG2C+ T cells. Within the sequenced cohort of eight donors, seven exhibited HCMV seropositivity and one was seronegative.

Making the TCR beta cDNA relied on 5'RACE template switching with UMIs. TCRdb reanalyzed the 5' RACE reads and collapses them to one entry per CDR3 protein, without DNA. The table counts 500,000 to 700,000 distinct CDR3 sequences; 3.5% to 4.5% lies in the top ten. As concerns this clonotype: Its specificity is unknown.

Study-level results: In a handful of donors, dominant CD3+CD56+NKG2C+ clones formed roughly 1.0-7.5% of CD8+ cells.

This clonotype was sampled from a man younger than 35 in good health. The sample taken for sequencing was blood T cells: a sorted CD56 or NKG2C T cell subset, CD4+ or CD8+ T cells, or bulk PBMC T cells (not recorded which).

The CDR3 protein is CSVESRSDYEQYF. The V call is TRBV29-1, the J call TRBJ2-7. CDR1 and CDR2 from the germline V gene are SQVTM and ANQGSEA. This CDR3 comprises 13 residues.